This T cell receptor beta chain was retrieved from a study of T and B cells in COVID-19 patients. Background on the study: COVID-19 patients gave peripheral blood either during active infection or after recovery. Of around 21 active-infection patients, under 19 carried comorbidities linked to unfavorable COVID-19 outcome.

TRB rearrangements were amplified by multiplex PCR with BIOMED2 TRB-A/B primers. TCRdb passed the multiplex PCR reads through MiXCR, listing each CDR3 protein once. The sample lists roughly 11,000 distinct CDR3 sequences, approximately 31% occurring once. Study-level results: At recovery TRB diversity and richness exceeded healthy donors, after highly clonal active COVID-19 repertoires.

From blood, about 240-550 ng of genomic DNA served as TRB template. This CDR3 is 19 amino acids long. J lost 3 bases, V lost 5 bases, and 17 bases had no gene match. Germline V gene lookup returns CDR1 MNHEY and CDR2 SVGAGI. This clonotype appeared a few times. Its antigen remains unknown. The V gene is TRBV6-5, the J gene TRBJ2-7; TRBD2 agrees at 12 bases. This TCR derives from a human donor who had recovered from COVID-19. Input material: blood. This chain's CDR3 is CASSPASGRAGFGFYEQYF. In nucleotides, the CDR3 is TGTGCCAGCAGTCCCGCTAGCGGGAGGGCCGGTTTTGGGTTCTACGAGCAGTACTTC.